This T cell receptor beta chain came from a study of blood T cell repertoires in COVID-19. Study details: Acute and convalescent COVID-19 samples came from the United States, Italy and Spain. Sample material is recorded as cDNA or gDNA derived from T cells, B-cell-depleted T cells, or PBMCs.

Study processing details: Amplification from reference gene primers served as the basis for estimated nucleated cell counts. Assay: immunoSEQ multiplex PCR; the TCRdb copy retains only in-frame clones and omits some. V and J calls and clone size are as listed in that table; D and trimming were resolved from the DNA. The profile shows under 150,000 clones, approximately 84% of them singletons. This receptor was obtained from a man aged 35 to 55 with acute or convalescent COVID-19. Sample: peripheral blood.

The CDR3 region has the DNA TGTGCCATCAGTGAGTCCCGGCAGGGCAATCAGCCCCAGCATTTT. Translated, it gives CAISESRQGNQPQHF. The chain couples TRBV10-3 to TRBJ1-5; D call uncertain. Germline V gene sequence: CDR1 ENHRY, CDR2 SYGVKD. This CDR3 has 15 amino acids. V lost 0 bases, J lost 2 bases, and 8 bases lay in between.